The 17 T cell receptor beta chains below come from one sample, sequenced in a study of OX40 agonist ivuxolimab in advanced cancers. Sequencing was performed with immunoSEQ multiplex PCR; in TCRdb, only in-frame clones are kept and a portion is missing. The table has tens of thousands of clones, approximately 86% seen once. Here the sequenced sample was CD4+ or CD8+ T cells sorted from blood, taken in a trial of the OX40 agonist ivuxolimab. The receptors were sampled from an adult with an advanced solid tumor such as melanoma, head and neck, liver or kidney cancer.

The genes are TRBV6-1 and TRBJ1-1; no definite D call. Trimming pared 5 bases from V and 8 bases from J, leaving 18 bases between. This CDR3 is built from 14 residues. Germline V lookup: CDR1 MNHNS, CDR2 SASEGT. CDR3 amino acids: CASSSRLGVEEAFF. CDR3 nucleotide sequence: TGTGCCAGCAGTTCCCGTCTCGGGGTAGAAGAAGCTTTCTTT.

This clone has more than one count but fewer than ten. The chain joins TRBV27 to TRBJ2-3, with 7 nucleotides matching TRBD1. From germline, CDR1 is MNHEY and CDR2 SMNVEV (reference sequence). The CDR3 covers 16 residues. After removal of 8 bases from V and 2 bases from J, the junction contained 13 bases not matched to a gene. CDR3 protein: CASGPPGQVTTDTQYF. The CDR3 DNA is TGTGCCAGCGGACCCCCCGGACAGGTCACCACAGATACGCAGTATTTT.

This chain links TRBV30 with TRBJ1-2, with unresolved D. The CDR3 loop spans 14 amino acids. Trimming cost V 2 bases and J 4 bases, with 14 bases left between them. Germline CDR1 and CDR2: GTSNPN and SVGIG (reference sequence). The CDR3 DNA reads TGTGCCTGGAGTATCGGGCAGCTAGGCTATGGCTACACCTTC. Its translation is CAWSIGQLGYGYTF.

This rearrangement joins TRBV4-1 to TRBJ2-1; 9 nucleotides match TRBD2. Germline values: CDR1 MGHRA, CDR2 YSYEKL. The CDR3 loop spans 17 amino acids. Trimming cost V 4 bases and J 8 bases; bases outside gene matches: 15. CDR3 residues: CASSPKNIAGVKDEQFF. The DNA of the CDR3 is TGCGCCAGCAGCCCTAAGAACATAGCGGGAGTCAAGGATGAGCAGTTCTTC.

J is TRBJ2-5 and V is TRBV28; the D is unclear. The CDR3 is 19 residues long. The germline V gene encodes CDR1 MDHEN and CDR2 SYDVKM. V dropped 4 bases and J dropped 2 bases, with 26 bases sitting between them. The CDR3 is CASSSSVGQAPMDQETQYF. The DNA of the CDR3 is TGTGCCAGCAGTTCCTCCGTTGGGCAAGCACCTATGGATCAAGAGACCCAGTACTTC.

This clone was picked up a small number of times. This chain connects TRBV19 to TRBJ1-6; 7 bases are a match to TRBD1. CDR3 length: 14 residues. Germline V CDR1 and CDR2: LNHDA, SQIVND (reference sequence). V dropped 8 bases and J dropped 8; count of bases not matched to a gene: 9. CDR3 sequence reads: CASWARGVDSPLHF. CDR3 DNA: TGTGCCAGTTGGGCCAGGGGGGTGGATTCACCCCTCCACTTT.

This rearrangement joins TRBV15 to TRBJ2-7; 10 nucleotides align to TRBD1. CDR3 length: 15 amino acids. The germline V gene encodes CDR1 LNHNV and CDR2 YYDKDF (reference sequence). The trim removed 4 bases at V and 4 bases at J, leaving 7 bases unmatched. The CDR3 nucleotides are TGTGCCACCAGCACTACCGGGACAGGGGTTTACGAGCAGTACTTC. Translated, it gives CATSTTGTGVYEQYF.

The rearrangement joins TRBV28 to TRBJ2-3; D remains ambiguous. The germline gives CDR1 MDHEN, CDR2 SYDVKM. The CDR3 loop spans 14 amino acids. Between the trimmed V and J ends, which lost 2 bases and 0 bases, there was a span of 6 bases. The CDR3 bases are TGTGCCAGCAGTTTACAGGAAAGCACAGATACGCAGTATTTT. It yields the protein CASSLQESTDTQYF.

The CDR3 is CASSSRGTNEKLFF. CDR3 coding DNA: TGTGCCAGCAGCTCCAGGGGCACTAATGAAAAACTGTTTTTT. The rearrangement links TRBV7-8 to TRBJ1-4; a possible D gene is TRBD1 (6 bases). V shed 4 bases and J shed 2 bases, with 8 bases lying between them. There are 14 residues in the CDR3. Germline loops: CDR1 SGHVS, CDR2 FQNEAQ.

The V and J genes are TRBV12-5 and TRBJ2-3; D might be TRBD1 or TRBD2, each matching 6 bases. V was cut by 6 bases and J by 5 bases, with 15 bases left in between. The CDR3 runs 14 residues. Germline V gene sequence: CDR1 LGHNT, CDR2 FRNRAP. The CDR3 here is CASGAGHLEDTQYF. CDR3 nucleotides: TGTGCTAGTGGGGCGGGACATTTAGAAGATACGCAGTATTTT.

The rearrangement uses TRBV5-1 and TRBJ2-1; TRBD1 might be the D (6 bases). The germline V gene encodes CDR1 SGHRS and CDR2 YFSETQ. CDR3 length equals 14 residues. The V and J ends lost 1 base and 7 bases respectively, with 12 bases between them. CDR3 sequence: CASSLSDSGNEQFF. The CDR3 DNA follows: TGCGCCAGCAGCTTGTCGGACAGTGGGAATGAGCAGTTCTTC.

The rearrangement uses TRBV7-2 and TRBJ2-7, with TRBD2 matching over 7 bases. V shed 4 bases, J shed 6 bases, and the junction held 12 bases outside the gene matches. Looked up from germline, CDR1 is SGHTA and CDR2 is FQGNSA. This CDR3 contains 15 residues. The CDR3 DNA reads TGTGCCAGCAGCTCCCGTCGGGGGGATCACTCCGAGCAGTACTTC. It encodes CASSSRRGDHSEQYF.

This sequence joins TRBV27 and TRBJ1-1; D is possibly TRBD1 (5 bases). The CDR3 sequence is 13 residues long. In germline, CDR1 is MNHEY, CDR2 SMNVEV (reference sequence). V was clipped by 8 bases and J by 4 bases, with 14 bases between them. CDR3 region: CASRFAGVTEAFF. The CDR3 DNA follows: TGTGCCAGCCGATTTGCGGGGGTCACTGAAGCTTTCTTT.

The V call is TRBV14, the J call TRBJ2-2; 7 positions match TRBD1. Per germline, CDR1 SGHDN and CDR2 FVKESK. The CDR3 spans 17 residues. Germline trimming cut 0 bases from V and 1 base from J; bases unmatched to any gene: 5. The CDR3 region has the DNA TGTGCCAGCAGCCAAGACCGTGACAGGGAGAACACCGGGGAGCTGTTTTTT. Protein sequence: CASSQDRDRENTGELFF.

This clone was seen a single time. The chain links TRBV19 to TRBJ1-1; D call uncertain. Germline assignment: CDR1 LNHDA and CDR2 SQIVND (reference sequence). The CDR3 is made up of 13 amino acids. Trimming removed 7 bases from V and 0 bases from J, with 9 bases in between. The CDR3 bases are TGTGCCAGTACTGGTGATATGAACACTGAAGCTTTCTTT. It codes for CASTGDMNTEAFF. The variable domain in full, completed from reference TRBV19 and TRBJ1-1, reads DGGITQSPKYLFRKEGQNVTLSCEQNLNHDAMYWYRQDPGQGLRLIYYSQIVNDFQKGDIAEGYSVSREKKESFPLTVTSAQKNPTAFYLCASTGDMNTEAFFGQGTRLTVV.

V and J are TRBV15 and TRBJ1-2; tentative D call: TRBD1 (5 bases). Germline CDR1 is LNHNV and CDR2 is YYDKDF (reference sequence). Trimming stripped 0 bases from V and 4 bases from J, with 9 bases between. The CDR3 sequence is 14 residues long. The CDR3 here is CATSRDQGPYGYTF. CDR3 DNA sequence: TGTGCCACCAGCAGAGATCAGGGTCCCTATGGCTACACCTTC.

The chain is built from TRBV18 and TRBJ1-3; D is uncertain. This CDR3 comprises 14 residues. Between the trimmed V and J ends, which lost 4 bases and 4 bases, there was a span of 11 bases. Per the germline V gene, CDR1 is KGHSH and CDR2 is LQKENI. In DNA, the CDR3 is TGTGCCAGCTCACTCAATAGCGACGGAAACACCATATATTTT. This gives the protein CASSLNSDGNTIYF.